This T cell receptor beta chain is from a study of blood T cell repertoires in COVID-19. Study in general: Sample material is recorded as cDNA or gDNA derived from T cells, B-cell-depleted T cells, or PBMCs.

The sample holds one count of this clone. Data came from immunoSEQ multiplex PCR; TCRdb stores just in-frame clones and leaves some out. The sample holds about 140,000 clones, 70% to 90% seen once. CDR3 length: 13 amino acids. V was cut by 1 base and J by 2 bases, with 5 bases left in between. Germline values: CDR1 GTSNPN, CDR2 SVGIG (reference sequence). This chain joins TRBV30 and TRBJ2-2, with no clear D. Source material: peripheral blood. The clonotype originates from a man between 50 and 59 years old with acute or convalescent COVID-19. CDR3: CAWSAGNTGELFF. CDR3 coding DNA: TGTGCCTGGAGTGCAGGCAACACCGGGGAGCTGTTTTTT.